This T cell receptor (beta chain) was identified in a study of blood T cells in healthy people across ages (dated by TCRdb to between 2014 and 2017). Looking at the study overall: In model experiments, template switching captured about one uniquely barcoded TCR beta cDNA molecule for every two T cells. The donors were divided into four age groups: young (average about 16 years), middle-aged (approximately 39), aged (under 70) and long-lived (around 87). To avoid experimental bias, donors of different ages were spread randomly across the sequencing lanes. Using the same blood draw, the study looked at two additional independent replicas of 1 million unique cDNA reads for two donors, one aged 18 to 30 and the other aged 80 or older. Age-related changes in TCR beta repertoire diversity were measured in the study by deep sequencing normalized with unique cDNA molecular identifiers.

The germline V gene provides CDR1 LGHNT and CDR2 FRNRAP. V is clipped by 3 bases and J by 8 bases, and the sequence between their germline boundaries is 25 bases long. The CDR3 goes from the cysteine to the phenylalanine over 18 residues. CDR3 DNA is the only sequence kept; it has 54 bases, read in frame from the first base. Broader findings and caveats from the paper: Because the CMV infection status of the donors was unknown, age-related changes in expanded clonotypes may potentially have been confounded. A strong correlation was found between observed TCR beta diversity and the percentage of naive T cells measured by flow cytometry. Estimates of total diversity from one million sequenced T cells were regarded as lower bounds and underestimates. Compared with the aged group, the long-lived group had more naive CD4+ T cells, fewer expanded clones and increased TCR diversity, suggesting age selection. Bulk unsorted PBMC profiling prevented conclusive comparison of naive and antigen-experienced compartments. As age increased, observed TCR beta diversity per million T cells dropped in a roughly linear way, and a significant reduction was already evident by age about 40.

The library was obtained by 5' RACE. Sequencing used an Illumina HiSeq 2500. The second PCR ran for roughly 7 to 12 cycles and used a J-beta primer mix along with a sample-barcoded 5' primer. A unique molecular identifier was introduced onto each TCR beta cDNA molecule by a template-switch 5' adaptor carrying 12 random nucleotides. At least 2.5 million CDR3-containing paired-end reads were obtained from each sample. First-strand cDNA was synthesized from all RNA with the Mint cDNA synthesis kit, primed by a TRBC-specific oligonucleotide. Following uracil-DNA glycosylase treatment, a first 18-cycle PCR with universal primers M1SS and BC2_uni_R was performed on all cDNA. As for how the authors treated the data: Normalization of each sample was performed by random selection of 1 million high-quality reads, each carrying a distinct molecular identifier. Instead of being binned into consensus sequences, reads with shared molecular identifiers were discarded. CDR3 identification, clonotype clustering and error correction used MiTCR with a Q25 quality threshold and the strictest error-elimination algorithm. A nonparametric unseen species model with Euler transformation was used to estimate a lower bound on total TCR beta diversity. In-frame beta chains were kept once TCRdb had trimmed the public reads at Q25 with fastp and called clones with MiXCR. Under each unique CDR3 protein, matching rows form one entry showing the most common genes and DNA. These V and J calls derive from TCRdb rather than the authors' analysis. Here the sample has some 1.6 million distinct CDR3 sequences; around 35% occur a single time. The ten top clones hold around 11% of the sample.

Systemically healthy Caucasian individuals from Russia, roughly 40 in total and aged about 6 to 95 years, were included as donors. Each donor gave about 9.2 milliliters of peripheral blood, drawn into EDTA-treated Vacutainer tubes. Ficoll-Paque density-gradient centrifugation was used to isolate PBMCs, with at least 7 million obtained per sample. Trizol reagent was used to extract total RNA from PBMCs, with at least 6 micrograms per sample. The percentages of naive CD45RAhigh/CD27high T cells were determined by flow cytometry on a PBMC aliquot from every donor. Regarding this clonotype: What antigen it recognizes has not been identified. No much larger clone is present one base from it, and per-base qualities are unavailable.

This TCR derives from a woman aged 25 to 45 in good health. This sequence uses TRBV12-5 and TRBJ1-4; a confident D gene designation cannot be given. The sequencing sample was made of blood. This receptor has the CDR3 CASGFPSPSMAGTEKLFF. DNA sequence: TGTGCTAGTGGTTTTCCATCCCCGTCCATGGCAGGCACGGAAAAACTGTTTTTT.